The 12 T cell receptor beta chains in this list originate from one sample, sequenced in a study of breast tumors, draining lymph nodes, adjacent tissues. TCRdb analysed the multiplex PCR reads with MiXCR anew, one entry per CDR3 protein. Among around 50,000 distinct CDR3 sequences listed, 20% to 25% were seen once. The sample consisted of breast tumor tissue. These receptors were collected from a female donor with breast cancer. Some clones in this sample may be carry-over from other donors' samples.

The sample holds many counts of this clonotype. CDR3 bases: TGTGCCAGCAGCGTCATGAGCGAGGGCACCATATATTTT. It codes for CASSVMSEGTIYF. The chain is built from TRBV9 and TRBJ1-3; D ambiguous. Trimming removed 2 bases at V and 9 bases at J, with 12 bases between. CDR3 length: 13 residues. CDR1 is SGDLS and CDR2 is YYNGEE in the germline V gene.

The rearrangement links TRBV2 to TRBJ1-2; 8 nucleotides agree with TRBD1. V trimming: 6 bases; J trimming: 10 bases; junction bases outside the gene matches: 13. Germline CDR1 SNHLY, CDR2 FYNNEI. The CDR3 is 14 residues long. The CDR3 region has the DNA TGTGCCAGCAGGGGAACAGGGGGGGGATCCGACTACACCTTC. This codes for CASRGTGGGSDYTF.

This sequence joins TRBV2 and TRBJ1-6; TRBD1 matches at 7 bases. CDR3 length: 14 amino acids. Germline V gene lookup returns CDR1 SNHLY and CDR2 FYNNEI. The ends lost 7 bases at V and 9 bases at J; junction bases unmatched: 9. CDR3 amino acids: CASKPQGQASPLHF. DNA for the CDR3: TGTGCCAGCAAACCACAGGGGCAGGCTTCACCCCTCCACTTT.

This clonotype has ten or more counts. In nucleotides, the CDR3 is TGTGCCAGTAGAACCAGAGACAGTGACTTAGGCTCAACTTCTAGCGGGGTTTACAATGAGCAGTTCTTC. It translates to CASRTRDSDLGSTSSGVYNEQFF. The V and J genes are TRBV19 and TRBJ2-1; 9 bases line up with TRBD2. CDR1 and CDR2 from the germline V gene are LNHDA and SQIVND (reference sequence). V lost 6 bases, J lost 4 bases, and 31 bases stayed unmatched. The CDR3 length is 23 residues.

This clonotype was seen many times. The CDR3 coding sequence is TGTGCCAGCAGCTTGGGTCCTAGCGGGAGAATGCAGTATTTT. Protein sequence: CASSLGPSGRMQYF. The chain links TRBV5-6 to TRBJ2-3, with TRBD2 matching over 10 bases. Germline V gives CDR1 SGHDT, CDR2 YYEEEE. The CDR3 spans 14 residues. Trimming at V came to 0 bases and at J to 11 bases, leaving 6 bases not matched to a gene.

This clonotype was recorded at least ten times. This chain joins TRBV12-3 or TRBV12-4 and TRBJ2-3; 7 bases agree with TRBD2. This CDR3 has 14 residues. V gave up 9 bases and J gave up 4 bases; unmatched junction bases: 10. The CDR3: CASRRRELSDTQYF. CDR3 nucleotide sequence: TGTGCCAGTCGAAGGCGGGAGTTGTCAGATACGCAGTATTTT.

The rearrangement links TRBV20-1 to TRBJ1-1, with 8 bases aligning to TRBD1. J lost 6 bases, V lost 2 bases, and 5 bases had no gene match. The CDR3 covers 13 residues. In germline, CDR1 is DFQATT, CDR2 SNEGSKA (reference sequence). The CDR3 region has the DNA TGCAGTGCTAGACGGGGACAGGCAGCTGAAGCTTTCTTT. The encoded protein is CSARRGQAAEAFF.

Only a few counts were recorded for this clonotype. The V and J genes are TRBV6-1 and TRBJ2-4; D not certain. CDR3 size: 15 residues. The V end lost 4 bases, the J end lost 0 bases, and 10 bases lay between the germline ends. In germline, CDR1 is MNHNS, CDR2 SASEGT. The CDR3 sequence: CASSGNHLAKNIQYF. CDR3 bases: TGTGCCAGCAGTGGCAACCATCTAGCCAAAAACATTCAGTACTTC.

This clonotype came up many times. The chain is built from TRBV19 and TRBJ1-2; D not certain. Germline V gene sequence: CDR1 LNHDA, CDR2 SQIVND (reference sequence). The CDR3 sequence is 14 residues long. Trimming pared 1 base from V and 2 bases from J, leaving 8 bases between. The CDR3: CASSIGGYNYGYTF. The CDR3 DNA sequence: TGTGCCAGTAGTATAGGGGGATACAACTATGGCTACACCTTC.

This clonotype was seen many times. The chain employs TRBV3-1 and TRBJ2-7; D may correspond to TRBD1 or TRBD2 (5 bases each). Germline V lookup: CDR1 LGHDT, CDR2 YNNKEL (reference sequence). This CDR3 comprises 14 residues. V shed 0 bases and J shed 7 bases, with 13 bases lying between them. The chain's CDR3 is CASSQEGTMGEQYF. The CDR3 DNA reads as TGTGCCAGCAGCCAAGAGGGGACGATGGGGGAGCAGTACTTC.

CDR3 DNA sequence: TGTGCCAGCAGCCGGACTATAGGGGAGACCCAGTACTTC. It codes for CASSRTIGETQYF. J is TRBJ2-5 and V is TRBV7-2; the D gene is possibly TRBD2 (6 bases). Germline CDR1 is SGHTA and CDR2 is FQGNSA. This CDR3 is built from 13 residues. V was shortened by 5 bases and J by 5 bases, with 12 bases between the two germline ends.

The sample holds many counts of this clonotype. The chain employs TRBV5-1 and TRBJ2-3; 7 nucleotides line up with TRBD1. This CDR3 has 17 residues. Germline V gives CDR1 SGHRS, CDR2 YFSETQ. Trimming took 3 bases from V and 2 from J; bases not matched to a gene: 12. The CDR3 here is CASSSTGQHLPTDTQYF. CDR3 nucleotides: TGCGCCAGCAGCTCAACGGGACAGCACTTACCCACAGATACGCAGTATTTT.